The clone carrying this T cell receptor beta chain was seen at least ten times. The V gene's germline CDR1 is SGHAT and CDR2 FQDESV (reference sequence). Trimming removed 2 bases from V and 4 bases from J, with 10 bases in between. This CDR3 has 14 amino acids. The data originate from a study of early T cells in non-severe SARS-CoV-2 infection. Study-wide context: Sequencing of unsorted whole blood was done on bulk RNA, leaving chains unpaired.

The TCR library protocol attached unique molecular identifiers to the individual cDNA molecules. MiXCR, run by TCRdb on the 5' RACE reads, gives a single entry per CDR3 protein. The sample consists of fewer than 85,000 distinct CDR3 sequences, approximately 9.1% of them appearing once. The sequence was obtained from an adult who was a healthcare worker with PCR-confirmed SARS-CoV-2 infection or an uninfected control (not recorded which). V gene TRBV11-1 combines with J gene TRBJ2-3; a possible D gene is TRBD1 (6 bases). Sequencing was carried out using whole blood. CDR3: CASSLRGFPDTQYF. The CDR3 DNA reads TGTGCCAGCAGCTTAAGGGGGTTCCCAGATACGCAGTATTTT.